What follows are 28 T cell receptor beta chains derived from one specimen sequenced in a study of healthy donors' naive CD4 and CD8 T cells (dated by TCRdb to between 2015 and 2017). The sequencer was a 454 GS FLX Titanium. A previously published linear amplification protocol was used to construct TCR libraries from about 0.45 ug of total RNA. TCRdb redid the processing of the public reads, applying fastp at Q25 and MiXCR, and retained in-frame beta chains. Every CDR3 protein is listed once, alongside the most common genes and DNA of its rows. In all, the sample holds around 180,000 distinct CDR3 sequences, and around 70% of those were seen once. Approximately 2.5% of the sample is held by the ten biggest clonotypes. Sample: naive CD4+ and CD8+ T cells sorted from blood, pooled from several donors. The cell subset or site label, read with the paper, signifies: FACS-sorted naive CD4+ (CD45RO-CD45RA+) and naive CD8+ (CD45RA+CD27bright) T cells. The origin of the receptors is a pool of human donors in good health; the sample pools cells from several healthy donors.

This clonotype has a single count. This rearrangement joins TRBV27 to TRBJ2-2, with TRBD2 matching 12 bases. From germline, CDR1 is MNHEY and CDR2 SMNVEV (reference sequence). There are 17 residues in the CDR3. V gave up 7 bases and J gave up 5 bases; unmatched junction bases: 11. The CDR3 DNA sequence: TGTGCCAGCAACCTTCTAGCGGGAGGGAGGGGAACCGGGGAGCTGTTTTTT. Translated, it gives CASNLLAGGRGTGELFF.

The chain has TRBV19 and TRBJ1-5, with 9 bases fitting TRBD1. Looked up from germline, CDR1 is LNHDA and CDR2 is SQIVND (reference sequence). The CDR3 is 16 residues long. V was pared by 3 bases and J by 6 bases, with 9 bases of the junction left unmatched. The CDR3 loop reads CASSMPGQGLFQPQHF. The CDR3 nucleotides are TGTGCCAGTAGTATGCCGGGACAGGGCCTCTTTCAGCCCCAGCATTTT.

The chain has TRBV4-1 and TRBJ1-5; no definite D call. V dropped 0 bases and J dropped 9 bases, with 12 bases sitting between them. Germline V gene lookup returns CDR1 MGHRA and CDR2 YSYEKL. The CDR3 runs to 14 residues. CDR3 sequence reads: CASSQEGADRPQHF. The CDR3 DNA follows: TGCGCCAGCAGCCAAGAAGGAGCAGATCGGCCCCAGCATTTT.

The rearrangement links TRBV20-1 to TRBJ2-5, with D uncertain. Germline lookup yields CDR1 DFQATT and CDR2 SNEGSKA (reference sequence). V was clipped by 2 bases and J by 2 bases, with 3 bases between them. The CDR3 is made up of 11 amino acids. The CDR3 sequence is CSARRQETQYF. The CDR3 nucleotides read TGCAGTGCTAGAAGACAAGAGACCCAGTACTTC.

The chain has TRBV7-8 and TRBJ2-3; 14 nucleotides match TRBD2. CDR3 length equals 15 residues. With V trimmed by 3 bases and J by 5 bases, 1 base remained unmatched. Germline loops: CDR1 SGHVS, CDR2 FQNEAQ. The CDR3, as DNA: TGTGCCAGCAGCTTGGGACTAGCGGGGGTAGATACGCAGTATTTT. It translates to CASSLGLAGVDTQYF.

This chain uses TRBV20-1 with TRBJ2-7; 8 bases match TRBD2. In germline, CDR1 is DFQATT, CDR2 SNEGSKA (reference sequence). This CDR3 spans 14 amino acids. The ends lost 0 bases at V and 12 bases at J; junction bases unmatched: 13. The CDR3 DNA is TGCAGTGCTAGAGATAGGACGGGAGGGCCGAATAGGTACTTC. The encoded protein is CSARDRTGGPNRYF.

This chain uses TRBV20-1 with TRBJ1-2, with a possible D match to TRBD1 (5 bases). The germline CDR1 and CDR2 sequences are DFQATT and SNEGSKA (reference sequence). V was shortened by 3 bases and J by 2 bases, with 19 bases between the two germline ends. This CDR3 is built from 16 residues. The CDR3 region has the DNA TGCAGTGCTAGGGCCCGGCAGGGAAGAGTAAACTATGGCTACACCTTC. Amino acids: CSARARQGRVNYGYTF.

The chain has TRBV29-1 and TRBJ2-7; D uncertain. Germline V CDR1 and CDR2: SQVTM, ANQGSEA. The CDR3 runs 11 residues. The V and J ends lost 3 bases and 7 bases respectively, with 10 bases between them. The CDR3 nucleotides read TGCAGCGTTGATGTTCGCGGAGAGCAGTACTTC. As protein: CSVDVRGEQYF.

This clonotype was counted only a few times. The rearrangement joins TRBV5-5 to TRBJ2-1, with 10 bases matching TRBD2. From germline, CDR1 is SGHKS and CDR2 YYEKEE (reference sequence). V shed 2 bases, J shed 7 bases, and the junction held 0 bases outside the gene matches. This CDR3 spans 13 amino acids. CDR3 coding DNA: TGTGCCAGCAGCTTTAGCGGGGGGAATGAGCAGTTCTTC. It translates to CASSFSGGNEQFF.

The chain's CDR3 is CASSPTPGEQYF. As DNA, the CDR3 is TGTGCCAGCAGTCCCACCCCTGGCGAGCAGTACTTC. The rearrangement joins TRBV27 to TRBJ2-7; D gene uncertain. From germline, CDR1 is MNHEY and CDR2 SMNVEV (reference sequence). The CDR3 contains 12 residues. The V gene lost 5 bases and the J gene lost 6 bases, with 11 bases spanning the gap.

The chain is built from TRBV6-6 and TRBJ2-7, with D perhaps matching TRBD2 (5 bases). This CDR3 comprises 16 residues. Trimming removed 2 bases at V and 2 bases at J, with 16 bases between. Germline lookup yields CDR1 MNHNY and CDR2 SVGAGI (reference sequence). CDR3 residues: CASSYADGLTTYEQYF. CDR3 sequence (DNA): TGTGCCAGCAGTTACGCCGACGGATTGACTACCTACGAGCAGTACTTC.

The genes are TRBV6-2 or TRBV6-3 and TRBJ1-1; D is undetermined. V dropped 6 bases and J dropped 7 bases, with 15 bases sitting between them. The CDR3 loop spans 13 amino acids. From germline, CDR1 is MNHEY and CDR2 SVGEGT. The CDR3 DNA reads as TGTGCCAGCAGGAAAAGTGGGCACCTTGAAGCTTTCTTT. Protein product: CASRKSGHLEAFF.

The chain carries TRBV5-4 and TRBJ2-3, with D hard to call. This CDR3 is built from 15 residues. Trimming pared 5 bases from V and 0 bases from J, leaving 13 bases between. CDR1 SGHNT and CDR2 YYREEE come from the germline V gene (reference sequence). CDR3 protein: CASSSLLPSTDTQYF. The CDR3 bases are TGTGCCAGCAGTTCTTTACTACCTAGCACAGATACGCAGTATTTT.

In this sample, this clonotype turned up once. J is TRBJ2-1 and V is TRBV29-1; 10 bases map to TRBD2. From germline, CDR1 is SQVTM and CDR2 ANQGSEA. J was trimmed by 9 bases and V by 3 bases; bases with no gene match: 11. The CDR3 length is 15 residues. CDR3 coding DNA: TGCAGCGTTGAGGGGCCTAGCGGGAGTAGGGTTGAGCAGTTCTTC. Translated, it gives CSVEGPSGSRVEQFF.

The genes are TRBV27 and TRBJ2-3, with D tentatively TRBD2 (5 bases). CDR3 length: 15 amino acids. CDR1 and CDR2 (germline): MNHEY, SMNVEV (reference sequence). V was trimmed by 5 bases and J by 3 bases, leaving 15 bases between them. CDR3 loop: CASSRRSRRTDTQYF. In nucleotides, the CDR3 is TGTGCCAGCAGTCGGAGGTCTCGGAGGACAGATACGCAGTATTTT.

The rearrangement joins TRBV6-2 or TRBV6-3 to TRBJ1-1; D is unresolved. Germline lookup yields CDR1 MNHEY and CDR2 SVGEGT. Trimming stripped 2 bases from V and 4 bases from J, with 11 bases between. The CDR3 is made up of 14 amino acids. In DNA form, the CDR3 reads TGTGCCAGCAGTTACGTCGACCGGGGCACTGAAGCTTTCTTT. Its translation is CASSYVDRGTEAFF.

This chain uses TRBV29-1 with TRBJ2-7; TRBD1 matches at 7 bases. Losses at the gene ends were 6 bases for V and 6 bases for J; bases not matched to a gene: 11. CDR1 is SQVTM and CDR2 is ANQGSEA in the germline V gene. There are 13 residues in the CDR3. CDR3 protein: CSVARDSSGEQYF. The CDR3 DNA reads as TGCAGCGTCGCCCGGGACAGTTCAGGCGAGCAGTACTTC.

The chain couples TRBV19 to TRBJ2-1; 12 positions agree with TRBD2. This CDR3 is 16 amino acids long. V shed 4 bases and J 4 bases; nucleotides not matched to a gene: 5. Germline V CDR1 and CDR2: LNHDA, SQIVND (reference sequence). In DNA form, the CDR3 reads TGTGCCAGTAGTAGGGCTAGCGGGAGGGTTTACAATGAGCAGTTCTTC. This codes for CASSRASGRVYNEQFF.

The chain is built from TRBV19 and TRBJ2-7, with TRBD1 matching 9 bases. Unmatched junction bases numbered 9, after V lost 5 bases and J lost 4 bases. CDR3 length equals 15 residues. Germline loops: CDR1 LNHDA, CDR2 SQIVND (reference sequence). The CDR3 here is CASSAYRGRGYEQYF. The DNA of the CDR3 is TGTGCCAGTAGTGCCTACAGGGGGCGTGGATACGAGCAGTACTTC.

The rearrangement uses TRBV6-2 or TRBV6-3 and TRBJ2-7; 8 nucleotides match TRBD1. The trim removed 5 bases at V and 3 bases at J, leaving 9 bases unmatched. Germline lookup yields CDR1 MNHEY and CDR2 SVGEGT. The CDR3 spans 15 residues. The DNA for the CDR3 is TGTGCCAGCAGTCCTCCGGGCGGACAGGGCTACGAGCAGTACTTC. Protein: CASSPPGGQGYEQYF.

The genes are TRBV6-5 and TRBJ2-1, with no clear D. CDR3 length equals 11 residues. The V gene lost 0 bases and the J gene lost 10 bases, with 4 bases spanning the gap. Germline values: CDR1 MNHEY, CDR2 SVGAGI. The CDR3 loop is CASSYSGEQFF. For the CDR3, the DNA is TGTGCCAGCAGTTACTCAGGCGAGCAGTTCTTC.

J is TRBJ2-1 and V is TRBV29-1, with TRBD1 identical over 9 bases. Per germline, CDR1 SQVTM and CDR2 ANQGSEA. CDR3 size: 15 residues. J lost 6 bases, V lost 0 bases, and 6 bases had no gene match. The CDR3 DNA reads as TGCAGCGTTGAAGAGCGGGACAGGGCTCTCAATGAGCAGTTCTTC. Translation gives CSVEERDRALNEQFF.

The chain combines TRBV27 with TRBJ1-1; the D is unclear. The ends were cut back, 4 bases at V and 4 bases at J, with 13 bases in the middle. The germline gives CDR1 MNHEY, CDR2 SMNVEV (reference sequence). The CDR3 is 14 amino acids. In nucleotides, the CDR3 is TGTGCCAGCAGTTGGATGGGAGGAAGCACTGAAGCTTTCTTT. Residues: CASSWMGGSTEAFF.

This chain links TRBV18 with TRBJ2-7; D gene ambiguous. V gave up 2 bases and J gave up 1 base, with 9 bases separating them. The CDR3 covers 14 residues. Germline values: CDR1 KGHSH, CDR2 LQKENI. The CDR3: CASSPTDGSYEQYF. CDR3 nucleotides: TGTGCCAGCTCACCAACCGACGGATCCTACGAGCAGTACTTC. The full variable domain, with the rest looked up from reference TRBV18 and TRBJ2-7, is NAGVMQNPRHLVRRRGQEARLRCSPMKGHSHVYWYRQLPEEGLKFMVYLQKENIIDESGMPKERFSAEFPKEGPSILRIQQVVRGDSAAYFCASSPTDGSYEQYFGPGTRLTVT.

The chain couples TRBV20-1 to TRBJ1-2, with D perhaps TRBD1 (6 bases). V gave up 2 bases and J gave up 9 bases, with 10 bases separating them. The CDR3 sequence is 11 residues long. The germline V gene encodes CDR1 DFQATT and CDR2 SNEGSKA (reference sequence). CDR3 in DNA: TGCAGTGCTAGACAGCAGGGGCGCTACACCTTC. This gives the protein CSARQQGRYTF.

This sequence joins TRBV6-5 and TRBJ2-7; a weak D match, TRBD1 (7 bases). Germline V gene lookup returns CDR1 MNHEY and CDR2 SVGAGI. Trimming shortened V by 0 bases and J by 1 base, and 19 bases separated the two germline ends. The CDR3 is 18 residues long. CDR3 protein: CASSYSPGGDSGSYEQYF. The DNA of the CDR3 is TGTGCCAGCAGTTACTCGCCCGGCGGGGACAGCGGGTCCTACGAGCAGTACTTC.

A few counts support this clonotype. The CDR3 sequence: CSVGEGVMQFF. The CDR3, as DNA: TGCAGCGTTGGGGAGGGGGTAATGCAGTTCTTC. V gene TRBV29-1 combines with J gene TRBJ2-1; the D gene is possibly TRBD2 (7 bases). This CDR3 comprises 11 residues. V gave up 4 bases and J gave up 12 bases, with 13 bases separating them. The germline V gene has CDR1 SQVTM and CDR2 ANQGSEA.

The genes are TRBV7-2 and TRBJ2-1; no definite D call. The germline CDR1 and CDR2 sequences are SGHTA and FQGNSA. The V end lost 6 bases, the J end lost 2 bases, and 14 bases lay between the germline ends. The length of the CDR3 is 15 residues. The CDR3 loop reads CASSDHSSTYNEQFF. The CDR3 DNA sequence: TGTGCCAGCAGTGACCACAGTTCCACCTACAATGAGCAGTTCTTC.